The 17 T cell receptor beta chains presented below share a single source sample, sequenced in a study of T cells in tumors and immune-related adverse events. Sequenced by immunoSEQ multiplex PCR; TCRdb stores in-frame clones only, minus some. There are under 2,500 clones in the sample; roughly 85% occur only once, and roughly 7% lies in the top ten. The sample consisted of tumor tissue, taken from a patient treated with anti-PD-1 therapy. These receptors were obtained from a female donor with metastatic renal cell carcinoma.

V gene TRBV6-5 combines with J gene TRBJ1-3, with TRBD1 matching over 10 bases. CDR3 length: 15 amino acids. Unmatched junction bases numbered 3, after V lost 5 bases and J lost 2 bases. CDR1 and CDR2 from the germline V gene are MNHEY and SVGAGI. CDR3 nucleotides: TGTGCCAGCAGTAGACAGGGGGCAACTGGAAACACCATATATTTT. Its protein is CASSRQGATGNTIYF.

The chain links TRBV5-4 to TRBJ1-1, with a weak D call TRBD1 (5 bases). Trimming left V 4 bases short and J 1 base short, with 11 bases between. This CDR3 is 14 amino acids long. Germline loops: CDR1 SGHNT, CDR2 YYREEE (reference sequence). The CDR3 nucleotides are TGTGCCAGCAGCCCGGGGGTTCGGAACACTGAAGCTTTCTTT. This sequence encodes CASSPGVRNTEAFF.

Only a few counts were recorded for this clone. V and J are TRBV5-4 and TRBJ2-5; D remains ambiguous. V was pared by 0 bases and J by 2 bases, with 11 bases between. Germline V CDR1 and CDR2: SGHNT, YYREEE (reference sequence). The CDR3 contains 15 residues. The CDR3 nucleotides are TGTGCCAGCAGCTTGGCCTTGACCCATCAAGAGACCCAGTACTTC. It codes for CASSLALTHQETQYF. The full variable domain, in which reference TRBV5-4 and TRBJ2-5 provide the parts outside the CDR3, is ETGVTQSPTHLIKTRGQQVTLRCSSQSGHNTVSWYQQALGQGPQFIFQYYREEENGRGNFPPRFSGLQFPNYSSELNVNALELDDSALYLCASSLALTHQETQYFGPGTRLLVL.

The chain recombines TRBV7-9 with TRBJ1-1; D might be TRBD1 (6 bases). Germline-derived CDR1 and CDR2 are SEHNR and FQNEAQ (reference sequence). The CDR3 is made up of 14 amino acids. Trimming shortened V by 5 bases and J by 5 bases, and 15 bases separated the two germline ends. The CDR3 loop is CASSHRQVLTEAFF. CDR3 in DNA: TGTGCCAGCAGCCACAGACAGGTCCTTACTGAAGCTTTCTTT.

The chain links TRBV18 to TRBJ2-7; unclear D gene. This CDR3 has 14 amino acids. Trimming left V 5 bases short and J 0 bases short, with 11 bases between. Germline assignment: CDR1 KGHSH and CDR2 LQKENI. The CDR3 region is CASSETLSSYEQYF. The CDR3 nucleotides are TGTGCCAGCTCAGAGACTTTAAGCTCCTACGAGCAGTACTTC.

The rearrangement joins TRBV30 to TRBJ2-7, with 9 nucleotides matching TRBD2. J lost 5 bases, V lost 1 base, and 3 bases had no gene match. CDR3 length: 13 residues. The germline V gene has CDR1 GTSNPN and CDR2 SVGIG (reference sequence). The chain's CDR3 is CAWSGGRAHEQYF. In nucleotides, the CDR3 is TGTGCCTGGAGTGGCGGGAGGGCCCACGAGCAGTACTTC.

The genes are TRBV5-8 and TRBJ2-5; 9 nucleotides align to TRBD1. The CDR3 has 14 residues. Germline CDR1 reads SGHTS; CDR2 reads YDEGEE. The V segment lost 8 bases and the J segment 0 bases; nucleotides outside the gene matches: 5. CDR3: CARGTGRYQETQYF. CDR3 sequence (DNA): TGTGCCAGAGGGACAGGGAGGTACCAAGAGACCCAGTACTTC.

The V call is TRBV7-9, the J call TRBJ1-1; D remains unclear. The CDR3 has 13 residues. Germline loops: CDR1 SEHNR, CDR2 FQNEAQ (reference sequence). V was pared by 5 bases and J by 5 bases, with 12 bases between. The CDR3 loop reads CASSRPGKTEAFF. CDR3 nucleotide sequence: TGTGCCAGCAGCCGTCCGGGGAAAACTGAAGCTTTCTTT.

The V call is TRBV5-1, the J call TRBJ2-2; 8 bases are a match to TRBD1. V dropped 6 bases and J dropped 4; count of bases not matched to a gene: 8. CDR1 and CDR2 from the germline V gene are SGHRS and YFSETQ. The CDR3 spans 15 residues. CDR3 loop: CASTPDRVGTGELFF. CDR3 DNA: TGCGCCAGCACCCCGGACAGGGTAGGCACCGGGGAGCTGTTTTTT.

The V call is TRBV5-4, the J call TRBJ1-2; TRBD1 might be the D (5 bases). The germline V and J ends were trimmed by 0 bases and 2 bases, with 17 bases remaining between them. This CDR3 is 17 amino acids long. Looked up from germline, CDR1 is SGHNT and CDR2 is YYREEE (reference sequence). The CDR3 loop reads CASSLAGMGTGNYGYTF. The CDR3 coding sequence is TGTGCCAGCAGCTTGGCAGGGATGGGGACCGGGAACTATGGCTACACCTTC.

The chain has TRBV9 and TRBJ2-7; D is undetermined. CDR1 is SGDLS and CDR2 is YYNGEE in the germline V gene. Trimming removed 1 base at V and 1 base at J, with 9 bases between. The CDR3 loop spans 14 amino acids. The CDR3 DNA is TGTGCCAGCAGCGTAACTATCGGATCCTACGAGCAGTACTTC. Its translation is CASSVTIGSYEQYF.

The V gene is TRBV10-3, the J gene TRBJ2-1; TRBD2 agrees at 10 bases. V lost 7 bases to trimming and J lost 10 bases; unmatched junction nucleotides: 19. CDR1 ENHRY and CDR2 SYGVKD come from the germline V gene. The CDR3 covers 17 residues. The CDR3 loop reads CAINDLAGGSPIDEQFF. The DNA of the CDR3 is TGTGCCATCAACGATTTAGCGGGGGGTTCCCCGATTGACGAGCAGTTCTTC.

J is TRBJ2-6 and V is TRBV19; tentative D call: TRBD2 (5 bases). CDR1 is LNHDA, CDR2 SQIVND, per germline (reference sequence). Trimming took off 9 bases at V and 0 bases at J, with 18 bases between the two ends. CDR3 length equals 17 residues. CDR3 residues: CAREDSEVLSGANVLTF. CDR3 nucleotides: TGTGCCAGGGAGGACTCCGAAGTCCTCTCTGGGGCCAACGTCCTGACTTTC.

The V and J genes are TRBV18 and TRBJ2-7, with D unresolved. The CDR3 sequence is 12 residues long. CDR1 is KGHSH, CDR2 LQKENI, per germline. Trimming stripped 2 bases from V and 1 base from J, with 3 bases between. The CDR3 DNA sequence: TGTGCCAGCTCACCAAATTCCTACGAGCAGTACTTC. This codes for CASSPNSYEQYF.

J is TRBJ1-5 and V is TRBV18, with 7 nucleotides matching TRBD1. Germline-derived CDR1 and CDR2 are KGHSH and LQKENI. The CDR3 has 14 residues. Trimming at V came to 4 bases and at J to 4 bases, leaving 4 bases not matched to a gene. The CDR3 bases are TGTGCCAGCTCACTCGGGACAGCTAATCAGCCCCAGCATTTT. Amino acid sequence: CASSLGTANQPQHF.

V is TRBV27 and J is TRBJ2-1; D possibly corresponds to TRBD1 (5 bases). The germline gives CDR1 MNHEY, CDR2 SMNVEV (reference sequence). V was shortened by 2 bases and J by 3 bases, with 8 bases between the two germline ends. CDR3 length: 14 residues. The CDR3 loop is CASSLDRVYNEQFF. In DNA, the CDR3 is TGTGCCAGCAGTTTAGACAGAGTCTACAATGAGCAGTTCTTC.

The rearrangement uses TRBV28 and TRBJ1-5, with a tentative D call TRBD1 (5 bases). V lost 6 bases and J 15 bases, leaving 15 bases between the germline ends. The CDR3 sequence is 11 residues long. Per the germline V gene, CDR1 is MDHEN and CDR2 is SYDVKM. The CDR3 DNA follows: TGTGCCAGCAGGAGGGACGCCCATAGGCATTTT. It is translated as CASRRDAHRHF.